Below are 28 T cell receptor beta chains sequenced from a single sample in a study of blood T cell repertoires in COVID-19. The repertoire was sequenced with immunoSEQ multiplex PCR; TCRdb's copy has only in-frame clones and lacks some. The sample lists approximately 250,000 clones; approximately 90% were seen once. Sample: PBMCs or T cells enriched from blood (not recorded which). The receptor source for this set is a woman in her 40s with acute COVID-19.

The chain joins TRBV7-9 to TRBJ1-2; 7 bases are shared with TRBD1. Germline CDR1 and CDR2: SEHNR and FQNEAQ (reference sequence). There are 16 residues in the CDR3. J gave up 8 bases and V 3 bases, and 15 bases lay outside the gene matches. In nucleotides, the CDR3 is TGTGCCAGCAGCTTCCAGCCACTAGGACAGGCGGACGGCTACACCTTC. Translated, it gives CASSFQPLGQADGYTF.

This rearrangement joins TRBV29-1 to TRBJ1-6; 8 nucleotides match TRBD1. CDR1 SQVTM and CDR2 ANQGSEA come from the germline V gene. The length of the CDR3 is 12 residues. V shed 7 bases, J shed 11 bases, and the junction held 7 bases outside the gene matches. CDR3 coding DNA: TGCAGCGCTCTACAGGGGGAGCCACCCCTCCACTTT. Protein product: CSALQGEPPLHF.

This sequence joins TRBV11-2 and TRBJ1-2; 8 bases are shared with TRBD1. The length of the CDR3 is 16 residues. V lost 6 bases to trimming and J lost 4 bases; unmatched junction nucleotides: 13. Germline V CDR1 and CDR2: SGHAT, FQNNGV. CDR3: CASRLSPGTGFYGYTF. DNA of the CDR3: TGTGCCAGCAGGCTAAGTCCCGGGACAGGCTTCTATGGCTACACCTTC.

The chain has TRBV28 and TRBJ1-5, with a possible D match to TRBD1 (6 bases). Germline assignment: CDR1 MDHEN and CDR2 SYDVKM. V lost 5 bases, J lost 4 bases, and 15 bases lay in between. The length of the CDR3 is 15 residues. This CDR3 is CASSHYRVSNQPQHF. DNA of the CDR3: TGTGCCAGCAGTCACTACAGGGTATCAAATCAGCCCCAGCATTTT.

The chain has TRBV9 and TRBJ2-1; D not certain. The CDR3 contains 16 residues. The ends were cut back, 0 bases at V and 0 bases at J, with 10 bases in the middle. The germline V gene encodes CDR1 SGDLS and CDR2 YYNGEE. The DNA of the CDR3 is TGTGCCAGCAGCGTAGAGCAGGCAGGCTCCTACAATGAGCAGTTCTTC. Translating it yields CASSVEQAGSYNEQFF.

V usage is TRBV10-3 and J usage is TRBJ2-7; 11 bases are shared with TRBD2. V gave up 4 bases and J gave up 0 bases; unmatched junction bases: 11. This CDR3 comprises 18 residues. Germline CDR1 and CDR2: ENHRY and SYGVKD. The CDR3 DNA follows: TGTGCCATCAGTGCGACTAGCGGGATGTTACGCCGCTCCTACGAGCAGTACTTC. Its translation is CAISATSGMLRRSYEQYF.

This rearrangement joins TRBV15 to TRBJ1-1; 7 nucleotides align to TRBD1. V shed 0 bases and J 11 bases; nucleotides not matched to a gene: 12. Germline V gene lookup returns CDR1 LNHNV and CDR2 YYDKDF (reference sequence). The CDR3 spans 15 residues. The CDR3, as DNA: TGTGCCACCAGCAGAGATGTACAGGGGTCCTCTAAGGCTTTCTTT. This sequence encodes CATSRDVQGSSKAFF.

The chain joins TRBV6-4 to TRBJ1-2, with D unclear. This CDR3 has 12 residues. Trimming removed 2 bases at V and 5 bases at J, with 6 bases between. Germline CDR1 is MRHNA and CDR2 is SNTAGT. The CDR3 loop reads CASSDRGYGYTF. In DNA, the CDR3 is TGTGCCAGCAGTGACCGGGGTTATGGCTACACCTTC.

The CDR3 spells CASSPRLAGGETQYF. DNA of the CDR3: TGTGCCAGCAGCCCCCGACTAGCGGGAGGAGAGACCCAGTACTTC. The chain carries TRBV11-3 and TRBJ2-5; TRBD2 aligns across 13 bases. This CDR3 spans 15 amino acids. V lost 5 bases to trimming and J lost 4 bases; unmatched junction nucleotides: 4. Germline V gene lookup returns CDR1 SGHNT and CDR2 YENEEA.

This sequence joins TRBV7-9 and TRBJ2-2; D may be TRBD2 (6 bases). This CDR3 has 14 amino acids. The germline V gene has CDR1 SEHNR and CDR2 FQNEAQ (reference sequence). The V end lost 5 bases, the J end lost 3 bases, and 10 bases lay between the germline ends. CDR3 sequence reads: CASSARGDTGELFF. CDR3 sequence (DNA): TGTGCCAGCAGCGCCCGCGGGGACACCGGGGAGCTGTTTTTT. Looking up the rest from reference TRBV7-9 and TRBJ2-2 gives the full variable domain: DTGVSQNPRHKITKRGQNVTFRCDPISEHNRLYWYRQTLGQGPEFLTYFQNEAQLEKSRLLSDRFSAERPKGSFSTLEIQRTEQGDSAMYLCASSARGDTGELFFGEGSRLTVL.

CDR3 in amino acids: CASTPMTGGFYEQYF. The CDR3 coding sequence is TGTGCCAGCACCCCGATGACAGGTGGGTTCTACGAGCAGTACTTC. The rearrangement joins TRBV3-1 (or the pseudogene TRBV3-2) to TRBJ2-7, with TRBD1 as a possible D gene (6 bases). Germline values: CDR1 LGHDT, CDR2 YNNKEL (reference sequence). This CDR3 contains 15 residues. Trimming left V 7 bases short and J 3 bases short, with 19 bases between.

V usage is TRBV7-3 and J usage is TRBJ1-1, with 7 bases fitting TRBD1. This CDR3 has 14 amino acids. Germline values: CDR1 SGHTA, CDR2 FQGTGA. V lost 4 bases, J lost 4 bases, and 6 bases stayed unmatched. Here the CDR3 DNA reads TGTGCCAGCAGCTCGGGACAGTCGGGCACTGAAGCTTTCTTT. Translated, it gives CASSSGQSGTEAFF.

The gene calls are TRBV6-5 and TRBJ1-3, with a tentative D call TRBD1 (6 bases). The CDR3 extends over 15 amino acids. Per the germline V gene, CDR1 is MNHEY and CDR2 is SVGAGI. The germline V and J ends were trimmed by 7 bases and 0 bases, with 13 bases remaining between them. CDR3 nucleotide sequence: TGTGCCAGCATGATAGGGGACATCTCTGGAAACACCATATATTTT. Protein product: CASMIGDISGNTIYF.

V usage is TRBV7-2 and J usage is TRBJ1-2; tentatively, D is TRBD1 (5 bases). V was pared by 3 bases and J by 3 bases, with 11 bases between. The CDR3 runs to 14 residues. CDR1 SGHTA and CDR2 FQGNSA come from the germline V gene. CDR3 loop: CASSFSGLDYGYTF. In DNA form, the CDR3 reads TGTGCCAGCAGCTTTTCAGGGCTGGACTATGGCTACACCTTC.

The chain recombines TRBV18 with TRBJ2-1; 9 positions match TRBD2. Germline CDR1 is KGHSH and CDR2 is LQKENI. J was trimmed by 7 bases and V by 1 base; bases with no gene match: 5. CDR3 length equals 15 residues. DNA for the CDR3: TGTGCCAGCTCACCACGAGCGGGAGGTGGTAATGAGCAGTTCTTC. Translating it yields CASSPRAGGGNEQFF.

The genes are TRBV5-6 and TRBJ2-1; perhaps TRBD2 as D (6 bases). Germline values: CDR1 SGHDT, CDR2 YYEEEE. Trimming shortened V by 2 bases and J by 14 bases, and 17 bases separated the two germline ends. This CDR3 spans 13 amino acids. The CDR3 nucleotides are TGTGCCAGCAGCTTAGGAGGGGAGGTTCAGAAGTTCTTC. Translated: CASSLGGEVQKFF.

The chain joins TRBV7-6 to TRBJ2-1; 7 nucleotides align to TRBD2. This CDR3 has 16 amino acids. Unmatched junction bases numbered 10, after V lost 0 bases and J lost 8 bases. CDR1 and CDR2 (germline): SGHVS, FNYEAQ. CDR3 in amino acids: CASSLAAAGDDYEQFF. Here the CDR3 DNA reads TGTGCCAGCAGCTTAGCGGCGGCGGGAGATGACTATGAGCAGTTCTTC.

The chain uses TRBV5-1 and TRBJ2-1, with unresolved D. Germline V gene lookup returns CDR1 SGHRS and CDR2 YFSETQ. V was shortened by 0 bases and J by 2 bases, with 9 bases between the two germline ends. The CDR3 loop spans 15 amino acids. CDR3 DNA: TGCGCCAGCAGCTTGGGGCCCGGAGCCTACAATGAGCAGTTCTTC. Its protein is CASSLGPGAYNEQFF.

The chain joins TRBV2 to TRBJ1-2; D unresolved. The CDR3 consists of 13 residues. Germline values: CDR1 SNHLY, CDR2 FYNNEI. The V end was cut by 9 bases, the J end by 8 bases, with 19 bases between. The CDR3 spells CARYSPPGGGYTF. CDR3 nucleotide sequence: TGTGCCAGATATTCCCCCCCTGGAGGGGGCTACACCTTC. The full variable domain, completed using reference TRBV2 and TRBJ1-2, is EPEVTQTPSHQVTQMGQEVILRCVPISNHLYFYWYRQILGQKVEFLVSFYNNEISEKSEIFDDQFSVERPDGSNFTLKIRSTKLEDSAMYFCARYSPPGGGYTFGSGTRLTVV.

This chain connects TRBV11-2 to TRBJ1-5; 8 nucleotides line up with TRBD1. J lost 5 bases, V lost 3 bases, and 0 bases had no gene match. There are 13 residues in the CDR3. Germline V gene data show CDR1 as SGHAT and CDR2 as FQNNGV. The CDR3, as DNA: TGTGCCAGCAGCTTGGGACAGGATCAGCCCCAGCATTTT. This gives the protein CASSLGQDQPQHF.

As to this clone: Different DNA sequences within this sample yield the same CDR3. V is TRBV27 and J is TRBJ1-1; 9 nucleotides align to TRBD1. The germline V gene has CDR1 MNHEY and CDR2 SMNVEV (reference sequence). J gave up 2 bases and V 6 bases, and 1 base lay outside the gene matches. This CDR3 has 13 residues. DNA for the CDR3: TGTGCCAGCAGGGGACAGGGTAACACTGAAGCTTTCTTT. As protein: CASRGQGNTEAFF.

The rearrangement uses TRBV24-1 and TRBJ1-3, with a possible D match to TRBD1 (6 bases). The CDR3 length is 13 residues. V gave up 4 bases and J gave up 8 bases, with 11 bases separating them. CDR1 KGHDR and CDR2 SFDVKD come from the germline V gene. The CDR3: CATSERGGDTIYF. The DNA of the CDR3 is TGTGCCACCAGTGAAAGAGGGGGTGACACCATATATTTT.

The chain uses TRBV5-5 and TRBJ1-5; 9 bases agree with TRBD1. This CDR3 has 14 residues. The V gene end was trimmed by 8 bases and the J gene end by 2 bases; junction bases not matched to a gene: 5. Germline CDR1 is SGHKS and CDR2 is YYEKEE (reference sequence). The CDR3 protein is CASTGGGGNQPQHF. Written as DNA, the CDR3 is TGTGCCAGTACAGGGGGCGGTGGCAATCAGCCCCAGCATTTT.

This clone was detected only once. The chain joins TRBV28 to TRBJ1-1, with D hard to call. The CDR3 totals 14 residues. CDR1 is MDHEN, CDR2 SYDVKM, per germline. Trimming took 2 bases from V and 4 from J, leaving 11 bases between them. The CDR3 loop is CASSLEDRGTEAFF. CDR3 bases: TGTGCCAGCAGTTTAGAGGACCGGGGCACTGAAGCTTTCTTT.

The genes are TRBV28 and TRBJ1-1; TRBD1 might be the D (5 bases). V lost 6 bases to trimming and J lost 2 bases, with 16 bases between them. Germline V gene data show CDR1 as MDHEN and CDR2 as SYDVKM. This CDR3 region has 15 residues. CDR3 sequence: CASSSPRGLNTEAFF. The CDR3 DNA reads TGTGCCAGCAGCTCCCCCCGGGGGTTAAACACTGAAGCTTTCTTT.

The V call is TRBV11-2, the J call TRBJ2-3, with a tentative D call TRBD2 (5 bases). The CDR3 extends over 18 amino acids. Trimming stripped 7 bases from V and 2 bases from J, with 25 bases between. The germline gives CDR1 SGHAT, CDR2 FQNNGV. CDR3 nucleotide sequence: TGTGCCAGCAACCCGATACGACGAAGGACGGGGAACACAGATACGCAGTATTTT. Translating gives CASNPIRRRTGNTDTQYF.

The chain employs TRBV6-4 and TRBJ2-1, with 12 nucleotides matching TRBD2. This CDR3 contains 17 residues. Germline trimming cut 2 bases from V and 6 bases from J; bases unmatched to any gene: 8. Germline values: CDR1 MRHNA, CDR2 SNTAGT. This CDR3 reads CASSDPGLAGGVNEQFF. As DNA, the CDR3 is TGTGCCAGCAGTGACCCCGGGCTAGCGGGAGGGGTCAATGAGCAGTTCTTC.

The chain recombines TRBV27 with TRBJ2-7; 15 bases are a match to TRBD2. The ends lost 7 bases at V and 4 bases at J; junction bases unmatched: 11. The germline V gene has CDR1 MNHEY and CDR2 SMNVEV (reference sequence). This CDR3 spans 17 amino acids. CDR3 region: CASTRTSGRAVVYEQYF. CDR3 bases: TGTGCCAGCACCAGGACTAGCGGGAGGGCAGTGGTTTACGAGCAGTACTTC.